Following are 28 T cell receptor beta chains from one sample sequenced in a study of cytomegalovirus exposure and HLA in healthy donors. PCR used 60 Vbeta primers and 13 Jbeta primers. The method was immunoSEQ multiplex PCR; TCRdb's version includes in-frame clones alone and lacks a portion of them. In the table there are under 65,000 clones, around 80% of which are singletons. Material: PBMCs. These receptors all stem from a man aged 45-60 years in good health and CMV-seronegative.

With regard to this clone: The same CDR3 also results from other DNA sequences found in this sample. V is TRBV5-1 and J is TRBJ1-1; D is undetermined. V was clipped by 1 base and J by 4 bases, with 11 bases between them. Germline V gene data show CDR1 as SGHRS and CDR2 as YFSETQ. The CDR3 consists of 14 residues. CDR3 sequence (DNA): TGCGCCAGCAGCTTGCGCGGTGATGGCACTGAAGCTTTCTTT. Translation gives CASSLRGDGTEAFF.

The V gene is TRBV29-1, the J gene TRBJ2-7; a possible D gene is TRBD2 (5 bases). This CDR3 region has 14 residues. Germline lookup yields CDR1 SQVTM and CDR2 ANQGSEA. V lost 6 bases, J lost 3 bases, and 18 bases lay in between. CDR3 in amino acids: CSVDPGEWSYEQYF. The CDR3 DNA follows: TGCAGCGTCGACCCCGGGGAGTGGAGCTACGAGCAGTACTTC.

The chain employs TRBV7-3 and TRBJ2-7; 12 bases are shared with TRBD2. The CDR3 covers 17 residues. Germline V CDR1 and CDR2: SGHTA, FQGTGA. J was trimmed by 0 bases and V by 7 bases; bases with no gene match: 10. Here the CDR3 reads CASTTTSGGNSSYEQYF. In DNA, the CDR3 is TGTGCCAGCACCACTACTAGCGGGGGGAATAGCTCCTACGAGCAGTACTTC. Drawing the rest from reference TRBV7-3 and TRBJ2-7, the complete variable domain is GAGVSQTPSNKVTEKGKYVELRCDPISGHTALYWYRQSLGQGPEFLIYFQGTGAADDSGLPNDRFFAVRPEGSVSTLKIQRTERGDSAVYLCASTTTSGGNSSYEQYFGPGTRLTVT.

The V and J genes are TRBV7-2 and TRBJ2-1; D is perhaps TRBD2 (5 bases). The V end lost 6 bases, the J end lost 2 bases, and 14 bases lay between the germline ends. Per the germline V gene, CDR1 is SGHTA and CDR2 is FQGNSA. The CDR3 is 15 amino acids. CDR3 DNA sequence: TGTGCCAGCAGATTCCCACGGGGAGCCTACAATGAGCAGTTCTTC. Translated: CASRFPRGAYNEQFF.

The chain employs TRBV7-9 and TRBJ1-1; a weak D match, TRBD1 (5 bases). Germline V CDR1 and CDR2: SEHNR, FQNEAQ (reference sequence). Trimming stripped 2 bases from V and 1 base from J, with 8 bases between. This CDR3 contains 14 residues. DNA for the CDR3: TGTGCCAGCAGCTTAATGACAGCGAACACTGAAGCTTTCTTT. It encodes CASSLMTANTEAFF. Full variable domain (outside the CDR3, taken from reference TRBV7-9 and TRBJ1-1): DTGVSQNPRHKITKRGQNVTFRCDPISEHNRLYWYRQTLGQGPEFLTYFQNEAQLEKSRLLSDRFSAERPKGSFSTLEIQRTEQGDSAMYLCASSLMTANTEAFFGQGTRLTVV.

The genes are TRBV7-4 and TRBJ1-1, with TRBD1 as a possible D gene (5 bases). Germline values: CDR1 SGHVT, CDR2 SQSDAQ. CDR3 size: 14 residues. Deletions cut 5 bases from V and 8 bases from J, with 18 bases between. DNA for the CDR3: TGTGCCAGCAGCCCCGCGGGACGCCGAAAAGAAGCTTTCTTT. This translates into CASSPAGRRKEAFF.

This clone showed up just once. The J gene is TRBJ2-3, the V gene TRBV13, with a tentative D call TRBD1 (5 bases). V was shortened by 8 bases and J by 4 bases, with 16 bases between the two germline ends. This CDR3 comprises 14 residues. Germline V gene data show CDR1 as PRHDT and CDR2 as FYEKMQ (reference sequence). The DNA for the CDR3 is TGTGCCAGCGGGGCCCTAATAAACGCAGATACGCAGTATTTT. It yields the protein CASGALINADTQYF.

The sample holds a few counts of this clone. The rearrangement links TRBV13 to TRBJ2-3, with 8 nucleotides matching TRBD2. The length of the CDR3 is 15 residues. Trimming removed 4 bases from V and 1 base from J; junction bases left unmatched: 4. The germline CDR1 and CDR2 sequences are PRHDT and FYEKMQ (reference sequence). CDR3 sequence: CASSSPGGGTDTQYF. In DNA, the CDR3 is TGTGCCAGCAGCTCCCCGGGGGGGGGCACAGATACGCAGTATTTT.

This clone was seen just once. The CDR3 bases are TGTGCCAGCAGCTCAGGAGGGGCTTATGGCTACACCTTC. Its translation is CASSSGGAYGYTF. This chain connects TRBV11-1 to TRBJ1-2; weak D call: TRBD1 (5 bases). The V end was cut by 4 bases, the J end by 5 bases, with 11 bases between. Germline loops: CDR1 SGHAT, CDR2 FQDESV (reference sequence). The CDR3 totals 13 residues.

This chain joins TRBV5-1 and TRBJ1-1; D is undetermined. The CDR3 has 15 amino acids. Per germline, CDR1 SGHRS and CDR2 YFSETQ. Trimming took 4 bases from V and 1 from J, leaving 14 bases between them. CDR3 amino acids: CASSRSSPGNTEAFF. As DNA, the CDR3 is TGCGCCAGCAGCCGATCTAGCCCCGGGAACACTGAAGCTTTCTTT.

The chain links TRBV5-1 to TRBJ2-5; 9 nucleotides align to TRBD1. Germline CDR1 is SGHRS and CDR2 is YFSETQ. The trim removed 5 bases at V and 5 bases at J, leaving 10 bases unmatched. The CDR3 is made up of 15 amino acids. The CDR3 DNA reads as TGCGCCAGCAGTACCGGGACAGGGAAGTTTGAGACCCAGTACTTC. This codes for CASSTGTGKFETQYF.

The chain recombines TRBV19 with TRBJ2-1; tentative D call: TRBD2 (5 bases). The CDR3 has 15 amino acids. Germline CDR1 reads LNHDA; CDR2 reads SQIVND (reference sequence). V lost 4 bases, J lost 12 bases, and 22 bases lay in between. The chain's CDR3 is CASSKNIPGRGWQFF. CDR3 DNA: TGTGCCAGTAGTAAAAACATCCCGGGCCGAGGGTGGCAGTTCTTC.

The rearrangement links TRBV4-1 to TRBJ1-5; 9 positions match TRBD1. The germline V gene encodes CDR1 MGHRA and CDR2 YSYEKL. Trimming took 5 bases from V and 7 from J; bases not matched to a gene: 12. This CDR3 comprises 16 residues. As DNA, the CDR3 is TGCGCCAGCAGCTCCCCCGGGGGGACAGGGAGGCAGCCCCAGCATTTT. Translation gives CASSSPGGTGRQPQHF.

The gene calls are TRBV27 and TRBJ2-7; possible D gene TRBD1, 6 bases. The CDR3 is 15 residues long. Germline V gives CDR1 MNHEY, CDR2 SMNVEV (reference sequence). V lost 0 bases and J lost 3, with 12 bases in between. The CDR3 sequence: CASSLSGAGFYEQYF. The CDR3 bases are TGTGCCAGCAGTTTATCGGGGGCAGGATTCTACGAGCAGTACTTC.

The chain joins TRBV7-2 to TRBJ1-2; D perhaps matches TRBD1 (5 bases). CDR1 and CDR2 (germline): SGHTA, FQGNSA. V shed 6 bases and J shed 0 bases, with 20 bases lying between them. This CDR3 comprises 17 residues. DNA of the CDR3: TGTGCCAGCAGTTTCTCTACTACGACAGTACCTAACTATGGCTACACCTTC. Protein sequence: CASSFSTTTVPNYGYTF.

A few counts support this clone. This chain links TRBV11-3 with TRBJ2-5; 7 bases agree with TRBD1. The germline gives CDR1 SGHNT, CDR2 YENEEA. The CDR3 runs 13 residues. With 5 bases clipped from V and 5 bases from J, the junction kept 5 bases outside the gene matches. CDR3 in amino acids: CASSRTGAETQYF. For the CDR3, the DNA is TGTGCCAGCAGCAGAACAGGGGCTGAGACCCAGTACTTC.

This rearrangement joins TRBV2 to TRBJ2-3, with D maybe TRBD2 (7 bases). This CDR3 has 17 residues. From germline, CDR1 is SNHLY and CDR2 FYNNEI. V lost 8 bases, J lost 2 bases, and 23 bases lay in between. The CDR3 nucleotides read TGTGCCAGCCCTACCTGGGGGCGGGGGAGTGTCACAGATACGCAGTATTTT. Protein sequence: CASPTWGRGSVTDTQYF.

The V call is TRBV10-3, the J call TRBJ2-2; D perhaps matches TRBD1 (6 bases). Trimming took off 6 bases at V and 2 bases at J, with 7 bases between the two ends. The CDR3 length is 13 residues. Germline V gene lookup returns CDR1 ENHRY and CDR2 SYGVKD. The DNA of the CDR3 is TGTGCCATCAGGGGACATAACACCGGGGAGCTGTTTTTT. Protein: CAIRGHNTGELFF.

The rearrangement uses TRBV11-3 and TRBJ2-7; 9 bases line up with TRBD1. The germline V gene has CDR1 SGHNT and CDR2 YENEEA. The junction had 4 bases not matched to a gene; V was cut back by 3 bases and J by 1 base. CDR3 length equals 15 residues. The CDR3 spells CASSLRTGASYEQYF. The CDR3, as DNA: TGTGCCAGCAGCTTGAGGACAGGGGCGTCCTACGAGCAGTACTTC.

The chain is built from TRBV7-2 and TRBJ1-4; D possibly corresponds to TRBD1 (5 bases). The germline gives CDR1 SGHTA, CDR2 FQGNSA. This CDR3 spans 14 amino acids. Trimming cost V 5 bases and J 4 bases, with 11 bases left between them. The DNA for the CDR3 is TGTGCCAGCAGCGCCGACAGATATAATGAAAAACTGTTTTTT. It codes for CASSADRYNEKLFF.

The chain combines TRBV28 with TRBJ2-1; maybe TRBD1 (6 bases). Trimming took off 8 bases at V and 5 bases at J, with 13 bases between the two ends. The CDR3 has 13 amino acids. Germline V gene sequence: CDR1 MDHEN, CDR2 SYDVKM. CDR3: CASLQDSNNEQFF. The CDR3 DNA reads TGTGCCAGCCTCCAGGACAGTAACAATGAGCAGTTCTTC. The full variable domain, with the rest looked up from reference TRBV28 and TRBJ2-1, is DVKVTQSSRYLVKRTGEKVFLECVQDMDHENMFWYRQDPGLGLRLIYFSYDVKMKEKGDIPEGYSVSREKKERFSLILESASTNQTSMYLCASLQDSNNEQFFGPGTRLTVL.

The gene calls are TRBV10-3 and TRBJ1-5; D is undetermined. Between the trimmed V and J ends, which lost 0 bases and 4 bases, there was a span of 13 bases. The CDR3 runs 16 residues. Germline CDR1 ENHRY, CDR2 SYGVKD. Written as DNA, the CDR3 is TGTGCCATCAGTGAGTCTTGGAAAGGGAGTAATCAGCCCCAGCATTTT. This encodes CAISESWKGSNQPQHF.

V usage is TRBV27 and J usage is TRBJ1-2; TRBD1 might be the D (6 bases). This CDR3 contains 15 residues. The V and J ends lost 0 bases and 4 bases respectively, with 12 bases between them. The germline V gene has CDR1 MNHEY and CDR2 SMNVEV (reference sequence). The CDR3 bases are TGTGCCAGCAGTTTATCGGACAGTTCCCTCTATGGCTACACCTTC. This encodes CASSLSDSSLYGYTF.

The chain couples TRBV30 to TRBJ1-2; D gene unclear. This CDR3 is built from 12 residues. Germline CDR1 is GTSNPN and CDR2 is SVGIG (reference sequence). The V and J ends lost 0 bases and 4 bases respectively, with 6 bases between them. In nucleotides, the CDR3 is TGTGCCTGGAGTGTACGGGGCTATGGCTACACCTTC. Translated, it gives CAWSVRGYGYTF.

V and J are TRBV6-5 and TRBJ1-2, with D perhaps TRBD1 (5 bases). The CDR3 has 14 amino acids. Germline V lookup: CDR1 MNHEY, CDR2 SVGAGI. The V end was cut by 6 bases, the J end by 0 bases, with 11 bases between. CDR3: CASRFSGPNYGYTF. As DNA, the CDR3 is TGTGCCAGCAGATTCTCAGGGCCTAACTATGGCTACACCTTC.

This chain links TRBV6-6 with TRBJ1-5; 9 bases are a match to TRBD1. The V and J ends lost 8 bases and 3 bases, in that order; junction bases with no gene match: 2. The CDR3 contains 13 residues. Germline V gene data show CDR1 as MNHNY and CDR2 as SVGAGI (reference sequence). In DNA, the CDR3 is TGTGCCAGCGGACAGGGGTACAATCAGCCCCAGCATTTT. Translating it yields CASGQGYNQPQHF.

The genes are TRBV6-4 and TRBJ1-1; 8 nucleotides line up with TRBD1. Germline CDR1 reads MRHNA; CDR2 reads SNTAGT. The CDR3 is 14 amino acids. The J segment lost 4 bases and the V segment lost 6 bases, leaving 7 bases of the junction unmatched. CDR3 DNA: TGTGCCAGCAGGATGGACAGGGCGAGCACTGAAGCTTTCTTT. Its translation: CASRMDRASTEAFF.

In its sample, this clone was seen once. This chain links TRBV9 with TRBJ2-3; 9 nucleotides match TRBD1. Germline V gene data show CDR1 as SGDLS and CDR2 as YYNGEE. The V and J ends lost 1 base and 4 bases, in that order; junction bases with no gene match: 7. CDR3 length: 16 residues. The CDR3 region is CASSVRLGQGPDTQYF. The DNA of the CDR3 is TGTGCCAGCAGCGTACGGTTGGGACAGGGTCCAGATACGCAGTATTTT.